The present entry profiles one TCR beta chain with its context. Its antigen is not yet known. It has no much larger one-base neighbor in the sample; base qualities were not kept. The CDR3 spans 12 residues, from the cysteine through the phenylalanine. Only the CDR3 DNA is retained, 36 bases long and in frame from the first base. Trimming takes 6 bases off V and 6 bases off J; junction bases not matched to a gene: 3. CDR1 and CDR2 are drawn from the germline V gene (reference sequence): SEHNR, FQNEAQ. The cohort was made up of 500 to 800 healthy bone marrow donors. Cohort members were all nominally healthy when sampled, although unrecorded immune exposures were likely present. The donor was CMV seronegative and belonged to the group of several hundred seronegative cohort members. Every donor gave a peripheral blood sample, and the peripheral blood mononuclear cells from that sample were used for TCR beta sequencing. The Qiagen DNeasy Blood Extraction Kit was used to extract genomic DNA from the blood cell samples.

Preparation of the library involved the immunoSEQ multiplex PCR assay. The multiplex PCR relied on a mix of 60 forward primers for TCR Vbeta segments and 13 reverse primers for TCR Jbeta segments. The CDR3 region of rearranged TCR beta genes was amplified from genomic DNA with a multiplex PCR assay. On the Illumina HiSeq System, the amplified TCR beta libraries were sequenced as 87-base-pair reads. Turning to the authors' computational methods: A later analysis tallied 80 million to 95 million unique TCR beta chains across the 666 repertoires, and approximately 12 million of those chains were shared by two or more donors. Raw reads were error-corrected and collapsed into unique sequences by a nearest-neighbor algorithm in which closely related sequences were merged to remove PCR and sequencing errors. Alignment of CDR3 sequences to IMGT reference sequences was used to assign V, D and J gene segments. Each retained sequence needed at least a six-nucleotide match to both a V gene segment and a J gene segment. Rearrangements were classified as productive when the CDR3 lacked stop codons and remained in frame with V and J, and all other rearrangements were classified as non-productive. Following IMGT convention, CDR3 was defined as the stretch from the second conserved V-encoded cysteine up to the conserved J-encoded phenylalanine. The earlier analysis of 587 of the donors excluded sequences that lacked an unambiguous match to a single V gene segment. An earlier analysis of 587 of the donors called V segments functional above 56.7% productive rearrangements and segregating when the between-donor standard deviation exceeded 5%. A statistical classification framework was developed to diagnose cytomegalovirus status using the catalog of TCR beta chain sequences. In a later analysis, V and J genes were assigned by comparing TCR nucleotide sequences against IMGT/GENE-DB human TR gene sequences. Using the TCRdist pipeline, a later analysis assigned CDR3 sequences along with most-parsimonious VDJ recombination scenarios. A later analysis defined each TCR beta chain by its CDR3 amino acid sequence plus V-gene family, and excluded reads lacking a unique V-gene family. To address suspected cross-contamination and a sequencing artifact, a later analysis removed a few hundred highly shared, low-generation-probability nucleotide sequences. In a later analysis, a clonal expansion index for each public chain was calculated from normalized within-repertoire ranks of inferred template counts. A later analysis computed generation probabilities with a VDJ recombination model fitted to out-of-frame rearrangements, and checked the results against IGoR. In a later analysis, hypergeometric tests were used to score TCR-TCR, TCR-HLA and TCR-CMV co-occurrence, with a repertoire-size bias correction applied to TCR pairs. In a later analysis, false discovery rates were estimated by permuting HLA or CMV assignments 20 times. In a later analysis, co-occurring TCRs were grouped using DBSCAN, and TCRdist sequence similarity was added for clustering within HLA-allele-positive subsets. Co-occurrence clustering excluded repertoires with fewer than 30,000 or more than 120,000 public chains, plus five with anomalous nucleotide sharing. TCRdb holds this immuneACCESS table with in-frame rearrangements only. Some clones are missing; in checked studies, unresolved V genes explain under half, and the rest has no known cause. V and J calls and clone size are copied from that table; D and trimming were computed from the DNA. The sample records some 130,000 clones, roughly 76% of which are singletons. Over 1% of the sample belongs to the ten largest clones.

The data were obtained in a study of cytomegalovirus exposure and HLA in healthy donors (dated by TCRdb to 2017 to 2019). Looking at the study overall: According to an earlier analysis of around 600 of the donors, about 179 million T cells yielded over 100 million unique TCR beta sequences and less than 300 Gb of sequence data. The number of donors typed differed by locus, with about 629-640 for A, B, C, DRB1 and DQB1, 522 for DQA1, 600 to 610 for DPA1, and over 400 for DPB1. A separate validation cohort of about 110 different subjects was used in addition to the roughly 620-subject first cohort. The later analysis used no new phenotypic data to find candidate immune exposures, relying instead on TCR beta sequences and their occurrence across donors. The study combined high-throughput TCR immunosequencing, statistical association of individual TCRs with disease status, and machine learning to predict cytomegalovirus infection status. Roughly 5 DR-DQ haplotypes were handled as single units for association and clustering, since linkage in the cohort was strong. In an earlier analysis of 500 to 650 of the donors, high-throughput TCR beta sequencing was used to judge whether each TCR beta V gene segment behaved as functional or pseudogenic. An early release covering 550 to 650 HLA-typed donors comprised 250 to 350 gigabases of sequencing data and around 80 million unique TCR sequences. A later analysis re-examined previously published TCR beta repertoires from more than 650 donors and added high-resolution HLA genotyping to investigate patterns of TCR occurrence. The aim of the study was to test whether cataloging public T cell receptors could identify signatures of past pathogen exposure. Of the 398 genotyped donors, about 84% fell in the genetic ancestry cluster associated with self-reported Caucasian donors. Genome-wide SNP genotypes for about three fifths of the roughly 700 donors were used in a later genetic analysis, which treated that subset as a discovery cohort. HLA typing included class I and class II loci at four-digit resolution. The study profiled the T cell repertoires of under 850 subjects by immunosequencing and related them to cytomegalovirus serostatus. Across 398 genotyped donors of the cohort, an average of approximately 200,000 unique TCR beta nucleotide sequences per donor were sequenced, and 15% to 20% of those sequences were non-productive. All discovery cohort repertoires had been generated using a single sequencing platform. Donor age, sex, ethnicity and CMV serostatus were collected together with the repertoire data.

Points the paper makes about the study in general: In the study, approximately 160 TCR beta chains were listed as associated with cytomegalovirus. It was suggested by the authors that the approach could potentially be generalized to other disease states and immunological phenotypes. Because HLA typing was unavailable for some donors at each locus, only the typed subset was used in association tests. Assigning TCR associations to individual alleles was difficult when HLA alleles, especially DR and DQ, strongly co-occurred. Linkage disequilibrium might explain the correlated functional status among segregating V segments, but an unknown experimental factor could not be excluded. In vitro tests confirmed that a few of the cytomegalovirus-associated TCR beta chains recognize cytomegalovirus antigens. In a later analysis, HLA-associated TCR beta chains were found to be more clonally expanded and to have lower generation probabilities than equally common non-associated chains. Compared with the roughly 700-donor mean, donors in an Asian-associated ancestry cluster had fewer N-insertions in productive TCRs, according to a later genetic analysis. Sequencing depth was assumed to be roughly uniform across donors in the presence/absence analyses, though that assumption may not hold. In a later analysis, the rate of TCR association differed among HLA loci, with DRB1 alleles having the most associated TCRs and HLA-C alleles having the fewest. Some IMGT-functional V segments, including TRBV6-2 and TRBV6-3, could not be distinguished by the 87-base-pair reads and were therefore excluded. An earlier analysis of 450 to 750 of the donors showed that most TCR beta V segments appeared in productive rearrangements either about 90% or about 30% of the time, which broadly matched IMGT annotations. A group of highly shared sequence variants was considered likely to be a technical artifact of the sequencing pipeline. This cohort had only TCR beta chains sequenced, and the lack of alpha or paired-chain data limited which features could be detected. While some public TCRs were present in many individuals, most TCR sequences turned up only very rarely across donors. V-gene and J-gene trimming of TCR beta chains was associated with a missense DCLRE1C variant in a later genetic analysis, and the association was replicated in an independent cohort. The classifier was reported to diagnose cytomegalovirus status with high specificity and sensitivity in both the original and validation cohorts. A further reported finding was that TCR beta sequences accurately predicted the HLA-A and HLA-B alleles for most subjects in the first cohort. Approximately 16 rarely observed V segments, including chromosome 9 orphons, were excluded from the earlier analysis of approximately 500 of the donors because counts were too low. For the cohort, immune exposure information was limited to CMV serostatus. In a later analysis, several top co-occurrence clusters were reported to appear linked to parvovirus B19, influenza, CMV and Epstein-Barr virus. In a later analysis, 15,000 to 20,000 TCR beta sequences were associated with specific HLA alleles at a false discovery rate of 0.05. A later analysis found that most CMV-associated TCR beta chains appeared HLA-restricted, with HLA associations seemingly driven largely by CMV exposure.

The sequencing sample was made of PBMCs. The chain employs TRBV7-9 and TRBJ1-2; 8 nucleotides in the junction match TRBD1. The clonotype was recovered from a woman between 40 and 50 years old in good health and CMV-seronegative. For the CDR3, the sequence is CASRLQGDGYTF. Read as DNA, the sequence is TGTGCCAGCAGACTACAGGGGGATGGCTACACCTTC. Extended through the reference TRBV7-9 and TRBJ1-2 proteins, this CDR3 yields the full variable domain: DTGVSQNPRHKITKRGQNVTFRCDPISEHNRLYWYRQTLGQGPEFLTYFQNEAQLEKSRLLSDRFSAERPKGSFSTLEIQRTEQGDSAMYLCASRLQGDGYTFGSGTRLTVV.